Sequencing of this TCR beta chain was carried out in a study of beta chain features in type 1 diabetes. V lost 10 bases and J lost 1; bases outside the gene matches: 7. This CDR3 is built from 13 residues. CDR1 is ENHRY, CDR2 SYGVKD, per germline. The isolated RNA, all of it, was reverse transcribed, so expressed TCRB transcripts were what got sequenced. TCRdb keeps only in-frame clones here, not all; method: immunoSEQ multiplex PCR. The table records roughly 730,000 clones, around an eighth of them present only once. Study-wide results and limits: HLA influence on TCRB rearrangement stayed unresolved here. Within each of all four CD4+ subsets, Type 1 diabetes patients had TCRB CDR3s that were moderately but significantly shorter. cDNA-based sequencing might over-represent cells highly expressing TCR.

Notes on this clone: Its antigen remains unknown.

One heparinised draw, averaging about 0.11 L, was taken per donor. Staining for CD45RO/CCR7/CD25/CD127/CD95/CD27 allowed sorting of CD4+ naive, central memory, regulatory and stem cell-like memory cells. This chain uses TRBV10-3 with TRBJ2-7; 7 nucleotides line up with TRBD2. The TCR was taken from a man between 18 and 35 years old with type 1 diabetes. Material: naive CD4+ T cells from blood. CDR3 nucleotides: TGTGCCACGCTAGCGGCACAGTCCTACGAGCAGTACTTC. Amino acid sequence: CATLAAQSYEQYF.